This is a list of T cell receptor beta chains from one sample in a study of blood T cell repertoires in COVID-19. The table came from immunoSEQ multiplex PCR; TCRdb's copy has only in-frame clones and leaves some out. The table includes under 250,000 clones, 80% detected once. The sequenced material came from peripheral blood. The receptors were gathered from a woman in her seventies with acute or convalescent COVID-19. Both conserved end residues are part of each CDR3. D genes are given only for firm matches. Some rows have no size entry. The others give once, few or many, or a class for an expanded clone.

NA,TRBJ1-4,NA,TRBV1,TGCACCAGCAGGCCAAGGGAGGACGAGAATGAAAAACTGTTTTTT,CTSRPREDENEKLFF
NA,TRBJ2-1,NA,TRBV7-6,TGTGCCAGCAGCTCCTGGGTGGGGCAGGAAAATGAGCAGTTCTTC,CASSSWVGQENEQFF
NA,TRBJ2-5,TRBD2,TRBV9,TGTGCCAGCAGCGTAGACAGCGGGGGGGTATTTCAAGAGACCCAGTACTTC,CASSVDSGGVFQETQYF
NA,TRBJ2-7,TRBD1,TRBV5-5,TGTGCCAGCAGCCCCGGGACAGGGGCCTACGAGCAGTACTTC,CASSPGTGAYEQYF
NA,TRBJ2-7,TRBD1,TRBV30,TGTGCCTGGAGTGGATACAGGGGATTTGAGTCCGAGCAGTACTTC,CAWSGYRGFESEQYF
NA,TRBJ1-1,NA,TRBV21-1,TGTGCCAGCGGCGCGAGGGGGCAGGACACTGAAGCTTTCTTT,CASGARGQDTEAFF
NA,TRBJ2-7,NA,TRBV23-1,TGCGCCAGCATTCCCAGACAGTCTTGCTCCTACGAGCAGTACTTC,CASIPRQSCSYEQYF
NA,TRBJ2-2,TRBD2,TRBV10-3,TGTGCCATCAGTCTACTAGCGGGGGAGGGGACCGGGGAGCTGTTTTTT,CAISLLAGEGTGELFF
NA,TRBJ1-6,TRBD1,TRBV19,TGTGCCAGTAGTACCCGACAGGGGAATAATTCACCCCTCCACTTT,CASSTRQGNNSPLHF
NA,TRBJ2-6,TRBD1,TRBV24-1,TGTGCCACCAGTGATTCTCGGACAGGGAACTCCGGGGCCAACGTCCTGACTTTC,CATSDSRTGNSGANVLTF
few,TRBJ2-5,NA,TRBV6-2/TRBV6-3,TGTGCCAGCAGTGTTGGCAGGGGTTGGGAGACCCAGTACTTC,CASSVGRGWETQYF
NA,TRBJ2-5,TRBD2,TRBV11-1,TGTGCCAGCAGCCCACAGGGTCGGGAGGGGACCCAGTACTTC,CASSPQGREGTQYF
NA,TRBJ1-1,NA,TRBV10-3,TGTGCCATCAGAAACAAGGGCTTGGAGGGGTCGGACACTGAAGCTTTCTTT,CAIRNKGLEGSDTEAFF
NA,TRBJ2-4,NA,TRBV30,TGTGCCTGTGCCCCCCCAACTCTAGCCAAAAACATTCAGTACTTC,CACAPPTLAKNIQYF
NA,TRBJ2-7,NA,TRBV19,TGTGCCAGTAGTTTCTCTTCCAGGGGGGAAGAGCAGTACTTC,CASSFSSRGEEQYF
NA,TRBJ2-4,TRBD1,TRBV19,TGTGCCAGTTCCGGGACAGGAATAGCCAAAAACATTCAGTACTTC,CASSGTGIAKNIQYF
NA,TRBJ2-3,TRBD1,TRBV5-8,TGTGCCAGCAGCTTGAAGGGGACAGGGGGCCTCGGAGATACGCAGTATTTT,CASSLKGTGGLGDTQYF
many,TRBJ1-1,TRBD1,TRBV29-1,TGCAGCGTTGGCCCGGGACAGGGGGCCCACGGCACTGAAGCTTTCTTT,CSVGPGQGAHGTEAFF
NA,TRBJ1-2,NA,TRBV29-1,TGCAGCGTTGATTACACAGGGAGCTATGGCTACACCTTC,CSVDYTGSYGYTF
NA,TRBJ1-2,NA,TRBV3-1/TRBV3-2,TGTGCCAGCAGCCAAGGGACAGTAGACTATGGCTACACCTTC,CASSQGTVDYGYTF
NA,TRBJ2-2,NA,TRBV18,TGTGCCAGCTCACCACCGAGAGGGTCGAACACCGGGGAGCTGTTTTTT,CASSPPRGSNTGELFF
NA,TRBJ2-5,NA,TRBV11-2,TGTGCCAGCACGAGAAGAGGGGGGGGCCAAGAGACCCAGTACTTC,CASTRRGGGQETQYF
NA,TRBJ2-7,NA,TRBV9,TGTGCCAGCAGCCCCCCCGGGAGCTCCTACGAGCAGTACTTC,CASSPPGSSYEQYF
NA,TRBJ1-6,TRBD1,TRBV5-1,TGCGCCAGCAGCTCGACTGACAGGGGTGATTCACCCCTCCACTTT,CASSSTDRGDSPLHF
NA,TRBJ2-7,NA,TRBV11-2,TGTGCCAGCAGTCGTACCGGGACAAACTACGAGCAGTACTTC,CASSRTGTNYEQYF
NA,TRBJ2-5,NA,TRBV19,TGTGCCAGTAGTATAGATCAACGGGGGTTTCAGACCCAGTACTTC,CASSIDQRGFQTQYF
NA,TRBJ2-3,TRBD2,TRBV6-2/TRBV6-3,TGTGCCAGCAGTCTTTCTAGCGGGGGAGCTAGCACAGATACGCAGTATTTT,CASSLSSGGASTDTQYF
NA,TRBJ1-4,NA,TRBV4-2,TGTGCCAGCAGGTGGCAGGGTGGCGAAAAACTGTTTTTT,CASRWQGGEKLFF
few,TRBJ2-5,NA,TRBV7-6,TGTGCCAGCAGCTCAGTGGGGGGAGGAGAGACCCAGTACTTC,CASSSVGGGETQYF
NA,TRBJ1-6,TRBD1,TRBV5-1,TGCGCCAGCAGCTTGATGGGACAGATTAATTCACCCCTCCACTTT,CASSLMGQINSPLHF
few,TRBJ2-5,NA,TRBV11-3,TGTGCCAGCAGCCGTGGGGGCTCGGAAGAGACCCAGTACTTC,CASSRGGSEETQYF
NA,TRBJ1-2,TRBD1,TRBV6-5,TGTGCCTGCAGGGGAGACCGGGACAGGGACTATGGCTACACCTTC,CACRGDRDRDYGYTF
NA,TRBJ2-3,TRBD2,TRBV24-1,TGTGCCACCAGTGACATCGGACTAGCGGGCACAGATACGCAGTATTTT,CATSDIGLAGTDTQYF
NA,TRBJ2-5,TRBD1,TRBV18,TGTGCCAGCTCACCTGGGACAGTACAAGAGACCCAGTACTTC,CASSPGTVQETQYF
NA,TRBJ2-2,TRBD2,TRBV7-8,TGTGCCAGCAGCTCACTTAGCGGGGTAGGGACCGGGGAGCTGTTTTTT,CASSSLSGVGTGELFF
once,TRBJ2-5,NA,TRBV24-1,TGTGCCACCAGTGACCCGGGTGGGAGAGTGACCCAGTACTTC,CATSDPGGRVTQYF
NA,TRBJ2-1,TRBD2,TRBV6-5,TGTGCCAGCAGTTACTCGAAGCGGGGGGGCGGGAATGAGCAGTTCTTC,CASSYSKRGGGNEQFF
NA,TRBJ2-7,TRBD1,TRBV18,TGTGCCAGCTCACCGGGACAGGGGATTTCCGAGCAGTACTTC,CASSPGQGISEQYF
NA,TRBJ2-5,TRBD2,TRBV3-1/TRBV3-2,TGTGCCAGCAGCCCGACTAGCGGGGGGGCCGGGGAGACCCAGTACTTC,CASSPTSGGAGETQYF
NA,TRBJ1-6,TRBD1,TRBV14,TGTGCCAGCAGCCAAGAGGGGGACAGGGTTAACTCCTATAATTCACCCCTCCACTTT,CASSQEGDRVNSYNSPLHF
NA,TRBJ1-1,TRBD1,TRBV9,TGTGCCAGCAGCCGGGACAGGGCGATGAACACTGAAGCTTTCTTT,CASSRDRAMNTEAFF
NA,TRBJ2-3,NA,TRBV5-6,TGTGCCAGCAGCTACAGGGTGGAGTCTAGCACAGATACGCAGTATTTT,CASSYRVESSTDTQYF
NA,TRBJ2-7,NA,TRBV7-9,TGTGCCAGCAGCTTAGGACAGGAAGAGCAGTACTTC,CASSLGQEEQYF
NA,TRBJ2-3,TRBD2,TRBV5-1,TGCGCCAGCAGCTTGCGGGGACTAGAGTACACAGATACGCAGTATTTT,CASSLRGLEYTDTQYF
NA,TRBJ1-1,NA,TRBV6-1,TGTGCCAGCAGTGAACAGGGCCTGAACACTGAAGCTTTCTTT,CASSEQGLNTEAFF
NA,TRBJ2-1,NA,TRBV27,TGTGCCAGCAGCCCCTCCCCGTACAATGAGCAGTTCTTC,CASSPSPYNEQFF
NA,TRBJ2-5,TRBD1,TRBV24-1,TGTGCCACCAGTGAAAGTACAGGGGTGGAGACCCAGTACTTC,CATSESTGVETQYF
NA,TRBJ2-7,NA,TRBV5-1,TGCGCCAGCAGCTTGGGACCCGACTTGCCCTACGAGCAGTACTTC,CASSLGPDLPYEQYF
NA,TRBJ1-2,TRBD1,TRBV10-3,TGTGCCATCAGTCCCGGGACAGACTATGGCTACACCTTC,CAISPGTDYGYTF
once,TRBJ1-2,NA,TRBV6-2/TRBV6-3,TGTGCCAGCAGTTACACCTCAGGGGCGCCTGGCTACACCTTC,CASSYTSGAPGYTF
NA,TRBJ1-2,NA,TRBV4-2,TGTGCCAGCAGCCCGTCTTCAGACAGCAACTATGGCTACACCTTC,CASSPSSDSNYGYTF
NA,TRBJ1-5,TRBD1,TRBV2,TGTGCCAGCAGGGCCCAGGGGGCAAAAGGCAATCAGCCCCAGCATTTT,CASRAQGAKGNQPQHF
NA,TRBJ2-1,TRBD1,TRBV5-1,TGCGCCAGCAGCTCGTTGGACAGGGGCCTCAATGAGCAGTTCTTC,CASSSLDRGLNEQFF
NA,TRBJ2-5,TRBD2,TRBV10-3,TGTGCCATCAGTAAAGCGGGGGGAGAGACCCAGTACTTC,CAISKAGGETQYF